This entry lists 21 T cell receptor beta chains sequenced from one sample in a study of blood T cells in healthy people across ages. Primers used in a second PCR of roughly 6 to 11 cycles were a sample-barcoded 5' primer and a J-beta primer mix. Each CDR3 protein gets one entry after TCRdb re-called the 5' RACE reads with MiXCR. This repertoire shows hundreds of thousands of distinct CDR3 sequences, 32% found once; its top ten account for 15%. The material sequenced was blood. The receptors were gathered from an elderly woman in good health.

This clonotype was counted at least ten times. The chain joins TRBV5-1 to TRBJ2-5, with D hard to call. The length of the CDR3 is 16 residues. The V end was cut by 0 bases, the J end by 2 bases, with 14 bases between. Germline CDR1 reads SGHRS; CDR2 reads YFSETQ. The CDR3 is CASSLAPPAEQETQYF. The CDR3 region has the DNA TGCGCCAGCAGCTTGGCCCCCCCAGCAGAACAAGAGACCCAGTACTTC.

This clonotype was recorded many times. The V call is TRBV28, the J call TRBJ2-3, with D tentatively TRBD2 (5 bases). This CDR3 comprises 12 residues. The V gene lost 6 bases and the J gene lost 2 bases, with 6 bases spanning the gap. CDR1 is MDHEN and CDR2 is SYDVKM in the germline V gene. CDR3 sequence: CASRGVTDTQYF. Written as DNA, the CDR3 is TGTGCCAGCAGGGGAGTCACAGATACGCAGTATTTT.

This clonotype has a count of ten or more. The rearrangement uses TRBV9 and TRBJ2-5; D tentatively fits TRBD1 or TRBD2 (6 bases each). The CDR3 is made up of 17 amino acids. Germline V gene lookup returns CDR1 SGDLS and CDR2 YYNGEE. Trimming cost V 3 bases and J 3 bases, with 21 bases left between them. CDR3 sequence: CASSGKRQGGPKETQYF. DNA for the CDR3: TGTGCCAGCAGCGGCAAAAGACAAGGGGGGCCTAAAGAGACCCAGTACTTC.

There are a few counts of this clonotype. A read error may account for a junction end that differs from germline. V usage is TRBV20-1 and J usage is TRBJ2-3; either TRBD1 or TRBD2 may fit D (5 bases each). The germline CDR1 and CDR2 sequences are DFQATT and SNEGSKA (reference sequence). This CDR3 has 13 amino acids. The CDR3 DNA reads TGCGGTGCTAAAGTAGGGACCACAGATACGCAGTATTTT. This sequence encodes CGAKVGTTDTQYF.

This clonotype came up many times. The gene calls are TRBV20-1 and TRBJ2-7; TRBD1 agrees at 9 bases. The V gene end was trimmed by 5 bases and the J gene end by 3 bases; junction bases not matched to a gene: 5. CDR1 and CDR2 (germline): DFQATT, SNEGSKA (reference sequence). The CDR3 covers 13 residues. The CDR3 sequence: CSAGGQGNYEQYF. CDR3 nucleotides: TGCAGTGCTGGGGGACAGGGAAACTACGAGCAGTACTTC.

Note on this clonotype: This could be a read error, since a much larger clone is one nucleotide away. The chain carries TRBV28 and TRBJ1-1, with D unclear. CDR1 MDHEN and CDR2 SYDVKM come from the germline V gene. The CDR3 has 14 amino acids. The CDR3 loop reads CAGRHTEINTEAFF. CDR3 DNA: TGTGCCGGCAGACATACAGAGATTAACACTGAAGCTTTCTTT. Drawing the rest from reference TRBV28 and TRBJ1-1, the complete variable domain is DVKVTQSSRYLVKRTGEKVFLECVQDMDHENMFWYRQDPGLGLRLIYFSYDVKMKEKGDIPEGYSVSREKKERFSLILESASTNQTSMYLCAGRHTEINTEAFFGQGTRLTVV.

Points on this clonotype: This may come from a read error, since a much larger clone is one base off. The CDR3 DNA reads TGCAGTGCCCCGGGAGGGCTAACGGGTTTTCCCACCGAGCAGTACTTC. This gives the protein CSAPGGLTGFPTEQYF. The gene calls are TRBV20-1 and TRBJ2-5, with 8 bases identical to TRBD2. The DNA matches TRBJ2-7 better at its end, which makes the J call doubtful. This CDR3 has 16 residues. CDR1 DFQATT and CDR2 SNEGSKA come from the germline V gene (reference sequence).

This clonotype was seen many times. This rearrangement joins TRBV28 to TRBJ2-7; 11 nucleotides align to TRBD2. CDR1 is MDHEN and CDR2 is SYDVKM in the germline V gene. CDR3 size: 14 residues. V lost 6 bases and J lost 3; bases outside the gene matches: 4. The CDR3 DNA reads as TGTGCCAGCAGAATAGCGGGGGGGAACTACGAGCAGTACTTC. Protein sequence: CASRIAGGNYEQYF.

In its sample, this clonotype was seen many times. The chain has TRBV10-3 and TRBJ2-7; D gene uncertain. CDR3 size: 12 residues. V was shortened by 2 bases and J by 4 bases, with 6 bases between the two germline ends. Germline V gene sequence: CDR1 ENHRY, CDR2 SYGVKD. Here the CDR3 reads CAISEGRYEQYF. CDR3 DNA sequence: TGTGCCATCAGTGAGGGTCGGTACGAGCAGTACTTC.

This clonotype was counted at least ten times. The chain couples TRBV7-9 to TRBJ2-1; D gene ambiguous. There are 12 residues in the CDR3. Germline CDR1 SEHNR, CDR2 FQNEAQ (reference sequence). The V end lost 2 bases, the J end lost 6 bases, and 5 bases lay between the germline ends. The CDR3 is CASSLPGNEQFF. The DNA of the CDR3 is TGTGCCAGCAGCTTACCCGGCAATGAGCAGTTCTTC.

This rearrangement joins TRBV6-2 or TRBV6-3 to TRBJ1-6; D is unresolved. CDR3 length equals 12 residues. Per the germline V gene, CDR1 is MNHEY and CDR2 is SVGEGT. The V end lost 5 bases, the J end lost 8 bases, and 7 bases lay between the germline ends. CDR3 amino acids: CASSGPDSPLHF. As DNA, the CDR3 is TGTGCCAGCAGTGGCCCGGATTCACCCCTCCACTTT.

The table lists this clonotype with a few counts. The chain carries TRBV6-6 and TRBJ2-5; a possible D gene is TRBD2 (5 bases). V lost 6 bases and J lost 1, with 12 bases in between. Germline V lookup: CDR1 MNHNY, CDR2 SVGAGI (reference sequence). The CDR3 runs to 14 residues. DNA of the CDR3: TGTGCCAGCAGGGTAGATAGCGTCCAAGAGACCCAGTACTTC. This sequence encodes CASRVDSVQETQYF.

This chain uses TRBV10-3 with TRBJ1-2, with 9 nucleotides matching TRBD1. With 5 bases clipped from V and 4 bases from J, the junction kept 8 bases outside the gene matches. This CDR3 has 15 residues. The V gene's germline CDR1 is ENHRY and CDR2 SYGVKD. Here the CDR3 reads CAISNTDRGGYGYTF. CDR3 bases: TGTGCCATCAGTAACACGGACAGGGGAGGCTATGGCTACACCTTC.

As concerns this clonotype: This sequence may be a read error, since a much larger clone differs from it by one base. V usage is TRBV5-1 and J usage is TRBJ1-2, with a weak D call TRBD1 (6 bases). The CDR3 covers 17 residues. Germline lookup yields CDR1 SGHRS and CDR2 YFSETQ. Trimming removed 0 bases from V and 6 bases from J, with 21 bases in between. The CDR3 DNA reads as TGCGCCAGCAGCTTGGATCAGCGGGGGGCAGAGAGGAATGGCTACACCTTC. Translated: CASSLDQRGAERNGYTF.

This clonotype was picked up a small number of times. A read error is possible here, since a much larger clone lies one base away. V gene TRBV6-5 combines with J gene TRBJ2-5; D is possibly TRBD2 (6 bases). Germline V gives CDR1 MNHEY, CDR2 SVGAGI. The length of the CDR3 is 11 residues. Trimming took off 7 bases at V and 11 bases at J, with 14 bases between the two ends. CDR3: CASTTSTEQYF. CDR3 nucleotide sequence: TGTGCCAGCACTACTAGCACTGAGCAGTACTTC.

As concerns this clonotype: A much more abundant neighbour one base away suggests this may be a read error. The rearrangement uses TRBV28 and TRBJ2-7; 8 nucleotides line up with TRBD1. The DNA end is a closer match to TRBJ2-5, so the J assignment may be wrong. CDR3 length equals 13 residues. Germline lookup yields CDR1 MDHEN and CDR2 SYDVKM. The CDR3: CAGKGDRQETQYF. CDR3 coding DNA: TGTGCCGGCAAGGGGGACAGGCAAGAGACCCAGTACTTC.

This clonotype was counted at least ten times. The V gene is TRBV7-3, the J gene TRBJ2-5, with TRBD1 matching 8 bases. V was clipped by 5 bases and J by 4 bases; unmatched bases: 6. This CDR3 has 14 amino acids. Germline V gene data show CDR1 as SGHTA and CDR2 as FQGTGA. CDR3 DNA sequence: TGTGCCAGCAGCCCCTCAACAGGGGGAGAGACCCAGTACTTC. This translates into CASSPSTGGETQYF. Combining the CDR3 with reference TRBV7-3 and TRBJ2-5 gives the whole variable domain GAGVSQTPSNKVTEKGKYVELRCDPISGHTALYWYRQSLGQGPEFLIYFQGTGAADDSGLPNDRFFAVRPEGSVSTLKIQRTERGDSAVYLCASSPSTGGETQYFGPGTRLLVL.

This clonotype was detected many times. The V and J genes are TRBV7-2 and TRBJ2-2; 8 bases match TRBD2. CDR3 length: 13 amino acids. Germline V gene data show CDR1 as SGHTA and CDR2 as FQGNSA. The CDR3 DNA is TGTGGAATAGCGGGAACGAACACCGGGGAGCTGTTTTTT. This encodes CGIAGTNTGELFF.

This clonotype has just a few counts. The rearrangement joins TRBV18 to TRBJ2-5, with D maybe TRBD2 (5 bases). This CDR3 comprises 14 residues. Germline-derived CDR1 and CDR2 are KGHSH and LQKENI. Written as DNA, the CDR3 is TGTACCAACTCACATCGCGGGTACCAAGAGACCCAGTACTTC. Translating it yields CTNSHRGYQETQYF.

In this sample, this clonotype turned up many times. The chain links TRBV4-1 to TRBJ1-2; the match to TRBD1 covers 8 bases. J lost 5 bases, V lost 3 bases, and 11 bases had no gene match. CDR3 size: 16 residues. From germline, CDR1 is MGHRA and CDR2 YSYEKL. The CDR3 DNA reads TGCGCCAGCAGCCAGGAGACCGGGACAGGACGGTATGGCTACACCTTC. Residues: CASSQETGTGRYGYTF.

This clonotype showed up many times. The chain joins TRBV20-1 to TRBJ2-3, with D perhaps TRBD1 or TRBD2 (5 bases each). Germline V gene sequence: CDR1 DFQATT, CDR2 SNEGSKA (reference sequence). The CDR3 runs 16 residues. V was cut by 5 bases and J by 4 bases, with 22 bases left in between. In nucleotides, the CDR3 is TGCAGTGCTGAGTTCCCTGGGGGACCGACTTCAGATACGCAGTATTTT. Its protein is CSAEFPGGPTSDTQYF.